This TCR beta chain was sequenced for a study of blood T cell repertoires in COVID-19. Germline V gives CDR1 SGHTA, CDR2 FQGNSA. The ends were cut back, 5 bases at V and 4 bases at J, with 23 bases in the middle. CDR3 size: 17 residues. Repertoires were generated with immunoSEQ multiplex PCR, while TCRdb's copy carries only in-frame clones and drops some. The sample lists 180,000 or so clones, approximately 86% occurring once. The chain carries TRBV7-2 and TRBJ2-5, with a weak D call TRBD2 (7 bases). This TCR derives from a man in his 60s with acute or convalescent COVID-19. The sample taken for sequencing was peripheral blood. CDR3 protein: CASSPGAGGRGAETQYF. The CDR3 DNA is TGTGCCAGCAGCCCGGGGGCGGGCGGGAGAGGGGCAGAGACCCAGTACTTC. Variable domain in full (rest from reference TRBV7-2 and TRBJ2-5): GAGVSQSPSNKVTEKGKDVELRCDPISGHTALYWYRQSLGQGLEFLIYFQGNSAPDKSGLPSDRFSAERTGGSVSTLTIQRTQQEDSAVYLCASSPGAGGRGAETQYFGPGTRLLVL.